The following is a T cell receptor beta chain sequence with its context. No antigen is known for it. This entry belongs to a study of lymphopenia after photon versus proton radiotherapy. CDR3 length equals 14 residues. V trimming: 5 bases; J trimming: 4 bases; junction bases outside the gene matches: 5. The germline V gene encodes CDR1 MDHEN and CDR2 SYDVKM. Study-wide results and limits: Larger post-nadir TCR diversity loss correlated inversely with survival in deceased patients.

The repertoire was sequenced with immunoSEQ multiplex PCR; TCRdb's copy has only in-frame clones and lacks some. The sample has more than 30,000 clones; more than 70% are singletons. This sequence was found in a man between 45 and 60 years old with gastric cancer. The sequencing here drew on peripheral blood, taken from a patient treated with photon-based radiotherapy. The rearrangement links TRBV28 to TRBJ2-3; TRBD2 matches 8 bases. CDR3: CASSQAGVPDTQYF. The DNA for the CDR3 is TGTGCCAGCAGTCAAGCGGGAGTACCAGATACGCAGTATTTT.